The clone carrying this T cell receptor (beta chain) was detected a few times. The sequencing template was cDNA reverse transcribed from extracted RNA. Here immunoSEQ multiplex PCR was the method, and the copy in TCRdb shows in-frame clones only, minus some. Seen here are about 290,000 clones, 58% observed once, and the top ten hold over 1.5%. The V and J ends lost 4 bases and 8 bases, in that order; junction bases with no gene match: 3. Germline V gene data show CDR1 as SQVTM and CDR2 as ANQGSEA. The CDR3 runs to 13 residues. The sample comes from a study of CD8+ T cells in alopecia areata. Treatment noted: oral pan-JAK inhibitor, 5-10 mg twice daily.

Specimen: CD4+ T cells sorted from blood, collected at week 24, from a patient treated with tofacitinib. The rearrangement uses TRBV29-1 and TRBJ1-6, with TRBD1 matching 9 bases. The receptor's source is a human donor with alopecia areata. CDR3 nucleotide sequence: TGCAGCGTTGGACGGGACAGGGATTCACCCCTCCACTTT. It codes for CSVGRDRDSPLHF.